Presented here are 10 T cell receptor beta chains from one specimen sequenced in a study of T cell clonotyping in hematopoietic cell transplantation. Generated by immunoSEQ multiplex PCR, the TCRdb table keeps only in-frame clones and is missing some. Of about 36,000 clones detected, roughly 96% appear once; the ten largest clones hold around 1.6%. Described time point: recipient sample about 28 days before transplant, after cytoreduction. This material consisted of peripheral blood mononuclear cells, taken before stem cell transplant. These receptors were obtained from a man aged 35-49 years with chronic myeloid leukemia. Some clones in this sample may be carry-over from other donors' samples.

Here the CDR3 reads CASSPGEIYTF. CDR3 DNA: TGTGCCAGCAGCCCTGGGGAGATCTACACCTTC. The rearrangement links TRBV7-3 to TRBJ1-2; D is unclear. This CDR3 contains 11 residues. CDR1 and CDR2 from the germline V gene are SGHTA and FQGTGA. The V gene lost 5 bases and the J gene lost 10 bases, with 11 bases spanning the gap.

This clone showed up just a few times. The chain uses TRBV7-7 and TRBJ2-7; tentatively, D is TRBD1 or TRBD2 (5 bases each). The V and J ends lost 5 bases and 0 bases respectively, with 11 bases between them. Per germline, CDR1 SSHAT and CDR2 FNYEAQ (reference sequence). This CDR3 contains 14 residues. The chain's CDR3 is CASSPGTNSYEQYF. CDR3 nucleotides: TGTGCCAGCAGCCCCGGGACGAACTCCTACGAGCAGTACTTC.

The CDR3 DNA follows: TGTGCCAGCAGCCTACAGGGGGAGGACACTGAAGCTTTCTTT. Its translation is CASSLQGEDTEAFF. V and J are TRBV7-2 and TRBJ1-1; 8 nucleotides line up with TRBD1. Germline V gene data show CDR1 as SGHTA and CDR2 as FQGNSA. The CDR3 spans 14 residues. The junction had 5 bases not matched to a gene; V was cut back by 5 bases and J by 3 bases.

The V call is TRBV19, the J call TRBJ1-1, with D possibly TRBD1 on 6 matching bases. There are 15 residues in the CDR3. The V gene's germline CDR1 is LNHDA and CDR2 SQIVND (reference sequence). With 1 base removed from V and 4 bases from J, the gap between germline ends came to 13 bases. The CDR3 sequence: CASSIGTGMGTEAFF. The CDR3, as DNA: TGTGCCAGTAGTATAGGTACAGGGATGGGCACTGAAGCTTTCTTT.

This clone was observed a single time. This chain connects TRBV11-3 to TRBJ2-5, with TRBD1 matching 9 bases. The junction had 6 bases not matched to a gene; V was cut back by 5 bases and J by 2 bases. Germline V lookup: CDR1 SGHNT, CDR2 YENEEA. This CDR3 is 15 amino acids long. CDR3 protein: CASSRRTGAQETQYF. CDR3 coding DNA: TGTGCCAGCAGCCGCCGGACAGGGGCTCAAGAGACCCAGTACTTC.

The V gene is TRBV7-3, the J gene TRBJ2-2, with a weak D call TRBD2 (6 bases). Germline V gives CDR1 SGHTA, CDR2 FQGTGA. The V end was cut by 2 bases, the J end by 7 bases, with 11 bases between. CDR3 size: 14 residues. Here the CDR3 DNA reads TGTGCCAGCAGCTTAGGAGGGGCGAACGGGGAGCTGTTTTTT. Its protein is CASSLGGANGELFF. Filled out from reference TRBV7-3 and TRBJ2-2, the complete variable domain reads GAGVSQTPSNKVTEKGKYVELRCDPISGHTALYWYRQSLGQGPEFLIYFQGTGAADDSGLPNDRFFAVRPEGSVSTLKIQRTERGDSAVYLCASSLGGANGELFFGEGSRLTVL.

The V and J genes are TRBV7-9 and TRBJ2-3; 13 bases align to TRBD2. The CDR3 covers 16 residues. V was clipped by 5 bases and J by 5 bases; unmatched bases: 7. Germline CDR1 SEHNR, CDR2 FQNEAQ (reference sequence). The CDR3 region has the DNA TGTGCCAGCAGCCCGACTAGCGGGGGGCCGGGAGATACGCAGTATTTT. It yields the protein CASSPTSGGPGDTQYF.

The gene calls are TRBV5-1 and TRBJ1-1; no clear D. Looked up from germline, CDR1 is SGHRS and CDR2 is YFSETQ. Between the trimmed V and J ends, which lost 0 bases and 1 base, there was a span of 10 bases. The CDR3 is made up of 15 amino acids. CDR3 sequence: CASSLAGRRNTEAFF. The CDR3 DNA reads as TGCGCCAGCAGCTTGGCCGGACGGAGGAACACTGAAGCTTTCTTT.

The V call is TRBV28, the J call TRBJ1-5; no clear D gene. The germline CDR1 and CDR2 sequences are MDHEN and SYDVKM. The CDR3 covers 13 residues. V lost 6 bases and J 2 bases, leaving 8 bases between the germline ends. The CDR3 bases are TGTGCCAGCAGGATTTGGGGCAATCAGCCCCAGCATTTT. Encoded protein: CASRIWGNQPQHF.

The chain carries TRBV7-3 and TRBJ2-3; D is perhaps TRBD1 or TRBD2 (6 bases each). Trimming shortened V by 4 bases and J by 5 bases, and 10 bases separated the two germline ends. CDR3 length: 13 residues. The germline CDR1 and CDR2 sequences are SGHTA and FQGTGA. The CDR3 loop reads CASSWGARDTQYF. CDR3 DNA: TGTGCCAGCAGCTGGGGGGCAAGAGATACGCAGTATTTT.